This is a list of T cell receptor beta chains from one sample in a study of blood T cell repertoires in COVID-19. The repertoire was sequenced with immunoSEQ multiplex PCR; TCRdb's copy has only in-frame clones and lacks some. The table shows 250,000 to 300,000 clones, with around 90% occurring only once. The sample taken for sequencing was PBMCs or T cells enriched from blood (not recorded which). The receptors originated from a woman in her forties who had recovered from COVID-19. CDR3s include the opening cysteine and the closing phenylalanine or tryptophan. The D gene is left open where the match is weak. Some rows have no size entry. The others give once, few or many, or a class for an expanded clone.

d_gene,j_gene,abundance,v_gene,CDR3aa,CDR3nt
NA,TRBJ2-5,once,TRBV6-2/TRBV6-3,CASSYSVTRGETQYF,TGTGCCAGCAGTTACTCGGTTACCCGGGGGGAGACCCAGTACTTC
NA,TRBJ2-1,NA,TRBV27,CASSLWFRQTSYNEQFF,TGTGCCAGCAGTTTATGGTTTAGACAGACGTCCTACAATGAGCAGTTCTTC
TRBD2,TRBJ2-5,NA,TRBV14,CASSQGAGREYF,TGTGCCAGCAGCCAGGGAGCGGGACGAGAGTACTTC
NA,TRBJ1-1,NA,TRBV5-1,CASSLSGHQNTEAFF,TGCGCCAGCAGCCTTTCGGGACACCAGAACACTGAAGCTTTCTTT
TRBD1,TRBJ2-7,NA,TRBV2,CASRRTGPEQYF,TGTGCCAGCAGGAGGACAGGGCCTGAGCAGTACTTC
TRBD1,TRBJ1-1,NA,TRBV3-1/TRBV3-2,CASSQRQGQHTEAFF,TGTGCCAGCAGCCAGAGACAGGGGCAGCACACTGAAGCTTTCTTT
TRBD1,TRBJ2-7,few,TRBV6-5,CASSRDRARENEQYF,TGTGCCAGCAGCCGCGACAGGGCGCGCGAAAACGAGCAGTACTTC
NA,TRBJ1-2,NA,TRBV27,CASSQRQFYGYTF,TGTGCCAGCAGCCAGAGACAGTTCTATGGCTACACCTTC
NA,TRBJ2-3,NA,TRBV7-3,CASSLMGGTDTQYF,TGTGCCAGCAGCTTAATGGGGGGAACAGATACGCAGTATTTT
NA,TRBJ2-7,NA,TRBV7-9,CASSLVGMGNQYF,TGTGCCAGCAGCTTAGTCGGTATGGGCAACCAGTACTTC
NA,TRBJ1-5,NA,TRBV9,CASSASGNQPQHF,TGTGCCAGCAGCGCCAGCGGCAATCAGCCCCAGCATTTT
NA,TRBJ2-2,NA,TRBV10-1,CASSGRGSTGELFF,TGCGCCAGCAGTGGCAGGGGCTCGACCGGGGAGCTGTTTTTT
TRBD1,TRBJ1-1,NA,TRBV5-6,CASSLLLSRDRNTEAFF,TGTGCCAGCAGCTTGCTCCTGTCCCGGGACAGGAACACTGAAGCTTTCTTT
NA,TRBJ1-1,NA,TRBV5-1,CASSLVSNTEAFF,TGCGCCAGCAGCTTGGTCTCGAACACTGAAGCTTTCTTT
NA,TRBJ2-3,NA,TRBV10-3,CAISESLAGISTDTQYF,TGTGCCATCAGTGAGTCACTCGCGGGGATCAGCACAGATACGCAGTATTTT
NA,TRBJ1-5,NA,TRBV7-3,CASSLIRFAATGENQPQHF,TGTGCCAGCAGCTTAATTCGATTCGCCGCCACGGGTGAGAATCAGCCCCAGCATTTT
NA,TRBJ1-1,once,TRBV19,CASSIEGQGRGYDTEAFF,TGTGCCAGTAGTATAGAAGGGCAGGGGAGGGGATATGATACTGAAGCTTTCTTT
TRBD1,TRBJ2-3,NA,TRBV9,CASSLSGGQGSTDTQYF,TGTGCCAGCAGCCTCTCCGGGGGACAGGGGAGCACAGATACGCAGTATTTT
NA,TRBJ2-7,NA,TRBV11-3,CASSKEEGREQYF,TGTGCCAGCAGCAAAGAGGAGGGGCGGGAGCAGTACTTC
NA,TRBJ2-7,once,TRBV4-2,CASSHAYEQYF,TGTGCCAGCAGCCACGCCTACGAGCAGTACTTC